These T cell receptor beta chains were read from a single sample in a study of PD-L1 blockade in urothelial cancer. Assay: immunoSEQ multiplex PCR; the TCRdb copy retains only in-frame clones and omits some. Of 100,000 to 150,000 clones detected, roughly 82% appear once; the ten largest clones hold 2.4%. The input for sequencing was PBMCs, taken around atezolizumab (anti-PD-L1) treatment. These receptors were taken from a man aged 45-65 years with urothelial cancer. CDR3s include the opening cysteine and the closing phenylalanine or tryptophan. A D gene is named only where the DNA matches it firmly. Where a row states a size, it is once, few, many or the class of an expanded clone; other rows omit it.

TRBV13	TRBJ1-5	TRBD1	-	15	CASSPGTGSNQPQHF	TGTGCCAGCAGCCCTGGGACAGGCAGCAATCAGCCCCAGCATTTT
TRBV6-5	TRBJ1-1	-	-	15	CASSYSSSRNTEAFF	TGTGCCAGCAGTTACTCCAGCTCTAGGAACACTGAAGCTTTCTTT
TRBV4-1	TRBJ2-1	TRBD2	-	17	CASSQVSLAGRDNEQFF	TGCGCCAGCAGCCAAGTGTCCCTAGCGGGACGAGACAATGAGCAGTTCTTC
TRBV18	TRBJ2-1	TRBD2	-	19	CASSPTLAGFRSSYNEQFF	TGTGCCAGCTCACCAACACTAGCGGGATTCCGGAGCTCCTACAATGAGCAGTTCTTC
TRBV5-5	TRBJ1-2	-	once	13	CASSLAGSDGYTF	TGTGCCAGCAGCTTGGCTGGTTCGGATGGCTACACCTTC
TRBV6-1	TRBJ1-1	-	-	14	CASSEATGAWGAFF	TGTGCCAGCAGTGAAGCGACTGGGGCCTGGGGAGCTTTCTTT
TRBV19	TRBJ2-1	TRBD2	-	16	CASRLAGGPRRNEQFF	TGTGCCAGTAGGCTAGCGGGAGGGCCTCGAAGAAATGAGCAGTTCTTC
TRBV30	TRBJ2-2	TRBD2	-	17	CAWSRRASGSMAGELFF	TGTGCCTGGAGCCGCCGTGCTAGCGGGAGTATGGCCGGGGAGCTGTTTTTT
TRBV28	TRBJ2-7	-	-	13	CASSLFGAYEQYF	TGTGCCAGCAGTTTATTCGGGGCCTACGAGCAGTACTTC
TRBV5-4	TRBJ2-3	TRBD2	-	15	CASRGLAESTDTQYF	TGTGCCAGCAGGGGACTAGCGGAGAGCACAGATACGCAGTATTTT
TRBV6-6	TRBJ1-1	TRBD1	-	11	CASRWDREAFF	TGTGCCAGCAGATGGGACAGGGAAGCTTTCTTT
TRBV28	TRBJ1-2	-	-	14	CASSLPFRLGTSHF	TGTGCCAGCAGTTTACCTTTTCGACTCGGGACTTCGCACTTC
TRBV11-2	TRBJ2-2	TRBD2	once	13	CASSGRAVGELFF	TGTGCCAGCAGCGGGAGGGCCGTCGGGGAGCTGTTTTTT
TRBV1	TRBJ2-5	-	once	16	CTSSQDATSGQETQYF	TGCACCAGCAGCCAAGATGCGACTAGCGGACAAGAGACCCAGTACTTC
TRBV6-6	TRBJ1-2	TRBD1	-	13	CASSRTGTYGYTF	TGTGCCAGCAGTAGGACAGGGACCTATGGCTACACCTTC
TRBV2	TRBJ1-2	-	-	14	CASSAGDIGYGYTF	TGTGCCAGTAGCGCCGGGGACATTGGGTATGGCTACACCTTC
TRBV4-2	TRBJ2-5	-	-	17	CASSQGFRWTRQETQYF	TGTGCCAGCAGCCAAGGTTTTAGGTGGACTCGCCAAGAGACCCAGTACTTC
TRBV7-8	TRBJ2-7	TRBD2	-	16	CASSLGSSGRTYEQYF	TGTGCCAGCAGCTTAGGCTCTAGCGGGCGTACCTACGAGCAGTACTTC
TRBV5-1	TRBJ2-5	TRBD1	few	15	CASSAQGAPRETQYF	TGCGCCAGCAGCGCGCAGGGGGCGCCTCGGGAGACCCAGTACTTC
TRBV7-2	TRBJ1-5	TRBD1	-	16	CASSASDRGMSQPQHF	TGTGCCAGCAGCGCCTCTGACAGGGGCATGAGTCAGCCCCAGCATTTT
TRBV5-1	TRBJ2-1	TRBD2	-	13	CASKIAGGGEQFF	TGCGCCAGCAAGATAGCGGGAGGAGGTGAGCAGTTCTTC
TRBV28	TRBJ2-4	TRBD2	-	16	CASSVPASGSRHIQYF	TGTGCCAGCAGTGTCCCGGCTAGCGGGAGTAGGCACATTCAGTACTTC
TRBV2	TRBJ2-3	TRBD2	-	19	CASRDRDRILAGGLDTQYF	TGTGCCAGCAGAGACCGGGACAGAATACTAGCGGGAGGCTTGGATACGCAGTATTTT